This entry describes one TCR beta chain. What it binds is unknown. TCRdb keeps only in-frame clones here, not all; method: immunoSEQ multiplex PCR. The data show approximately 140,000 clones, with around 91% seen just once and 5.2% held by the top ten. Germline CDR1 is SGHAT and CDR2 is FQNNGV. The CDR3 is 15 amino acids. V shed 5 bases, J shed 0 bases, and the junction held 2 bases outside the gene matches. This sample is part of a study of T cell responses to AZD1222 COVID-19 vaccine. Findings and limits, study-wide: At study baseline, merely five or six AZD1222 recipients were seropositive.

Here the sequenced sample was peripheral blood, taken on day 0 of AZD1222 vaccination. This receptor was identified in an adult in good health. The chain combines TRBV11-2 with TRBJ2-5, with TRBD2 matching 11 bases. CDR3 sequence (DNA): TGTGCCAGCAGCGGTAGCGGGGGGGACCAAGAGACCCAGTACTTC. This gives the protein CASSGSGGDQETQYF.